Presented here are 17 T cell receptor beta chains from one specimen sequenced in a study of CD8 T cells in ankylosing spondylitis (dated by TCRdb to about 2017). Library creation used 5' RACE. The data were produced on an Illumina HiSeq 2500. TCRdb reprocessing: public reads trimmed at Q25 with fastp, clones called with MiXCR, in-frame beta chains kept. Each CDR3 protein gets just one entry, which takes the most common genes and DNA from the rows behind it. This sample holds 30,000 to 40,000 distinct CDR3 sequences; roughly 3% were observed only once. Approximately 3% of the sample lies in the top ten. Material: blood, either unsorted or a sorted T cell fraction (not recorded which). Receptors were obtained from a male donor with ankylosing spondylitis or in good health (not recorded which).

The table lists this clonotype with many counts. The chain employs TRBV9 and TRBJ1-1; D perhaps matches TRBD1 (5 bases). Germline CDR1 is SGDLS and CDR2 is YYNGEE. Trimming took 1 base from V and 1 from J, leaving 11 bases between them. The CDR3 consists of 15 residues. The CDR3 sequence is CASSVTGFGNTEAFF. The DNA of the CDR3 is TGTGCCAGCAGCGTAACAGGCTTTGGGAACACTGAAGCTTTCTTT.

This clonotype was seen many times. V is TRBV9 and J is TRBJ2-1; TRBD2 matches at 11 bases. The CDR3 covers 16 residues. J lost 9 bases, V lost 0 bases, and 8 bases had no gene match. Germline loops: CDR1 SGDLS, CDR2 YYNGEE. Here the CDR3 reads CASSVDVNSGRGEQFF. The CDR3, as DNA: TGTGCCAGCAGCGTAGACGTGAATAGCGGGAGGGGTGAGCAGTTCTTC.

This clonotype was seen at least ten times. The V gene is TRBV9, the J gene TRBJ2-1; D tentatively fits TRBD1 or TRBD2 (5 bases each). Trimming took off 3 bases at V and 9 bases at J, with 13 bases between the two ends. Germline V lookup: CDR1 SGDLS, CDR2 YYNGEE. CDR3 length equals 13 residues. The DNA of the CDR3 is TGTGCCAGCAGCGGACTGGGGGTGACTGAGCAGTTCTTC. Its protein product is CASSGLGVTEQFF. Full variable domain (remainder filled in from reference TRBV9 and TRBJ2-1): DSGVTQTPKHLITATGQRVTLRCSPRSGDLSVYWYQQSLDQGLQFLIQYYNGEERAKGNILERFSAQQFPDLHSELNLSSLELGDSALYFCASSGLGVTEQFFGPGTRLTVL.

This clonotype was counted ten times or more. The chain joins TRBV9 to TRBJ1-2, with 7 bases identical to TRBD1. V dropped 5 bases and J dropped 0; count of bases not matched to a gene: 4. The germline V gene encodes CDR1 SGDLS and CDR2 YYNGEE. This CDR3 is built from 14 residues. This chain's CDR3 is CASSHGTANYGYTF. In DNA form, the CDR3 reads TGTGCCAGCAGTCATGGGACAGCTAACTATGGCTACACCTTC.

This clonotype was picked up many times. The rearrangement links TRBV9 to TRBJ2-1; D might be TRBD2 (5 bases). Germline V CDR1 and CDR2: SGDLS, YYNGEE. This CDR3 contains 13 residues. V lost 0 bases, J lost 9 bases, and 10 bases lay in between. CDR3: CASSVAGRGEQFF. As DNA, the CDR3 is TGTGCCAGCAGCGTAGCGGGGAGAGGTGAGCAGTTCTTC.

This clonotype appeared many times. The chain links TRBV9 to TRBJ1-4; no clear D. CDR1 and CDR2 (germline): SGDLS, YYNGEE. V shed 0 bases and J shed 0 bases, with 9 bases lying between them. CDR3 size: 16 residues. CDR3 in DNA: TGTGCCAGCAGCGTAGGGTGGGGAGCAACTAATGAAAAACTGTTTTTT. It encodes CASSVGWGATNEKLFF.

This clonotype appeared many times. J is TRBJ1-1 and V is TRBV9; D gene ambiguous. Germline CDR1 and CDR2: SGDLS and YYNGEE. This CDR3 comprises 15 residues. V shed 0 bases and J shed 1 base, with 10 bases lying between them. The CDR3 coding sequence is TGTGCCAGCAGCGTAGGTGGCAGGCAGAACACTGAAGCTTTCTTT. Residues: CASSVGGRQNTEAFF.

This chain links TRBV9 with TRBJ1-1, with no clear D. Trimming removed 0 bases at V and 5 bases at J, with 14 bases between. Looked up from germline, CDR1 is SGDLS and CDR2 is YYNGEE. The CDR3 runs to 15 residues. This CDR3 is CASSVGPARGTEAFF. The CDR3 DNA reads as TGTGCCAGCAGCGTAGGCCCCGCGAGAGGAACTGAAGCTTTCTTT.

This clonotype was seen ten or more times. The J gene is TRBJ1-6, the V gene TRBV9; 8 nucleotides match TRBD1. V lost 3 bases to trimming and J lost 9 bases; unmatched junction nucleotides: 8. The CDR3 runs 15 residues. The germline V gene has CDR1 SGDLS and CDR2 YYNGEE. CDR3 in DNA: TGTGCCAGCAGCGCCTTGACCGGGACAGGTTCACCCCTCCACTTT. As protein: CASSALTGTGSPLHF.

Many counts were recorded for this clonotype. The chain carries TRBV9 and TRBJ2-5; 9 bases line up with TRBD1. V lost 0 bases and J lost 6; bases outside the gene matches: 6. Per the germline V gene, CDR1 is SGDLS and CDR2 is YYNGEE. This CDR3 is 15 amino acids long. The CDR3 DNA reads TGTGCCAGCAGCGTAGAAGGGACAGGGTTGCAGACCCAGTACTTC. It encodes CASSVEGTGLQTQYF.

This clonotype appeared a few times. This chain joins TRBV9 and TRBJ2-3; TRBD1 matches 7 bases. Germline CDR1 and CDR2: SGDLS and YYNGEE. This CDR3 has 17 amino acids. V lost 0 bases to trimming and J lost 2 bases; unmatched junction nucleotides: 9. The CDR3 loop reads CASSVEGGQAITDTQYF. The CDR3 bases are TGTGCCAGCAGCGTAGAGGGTGGACAGGCGATCACAGATACGCAGTATTTT.

Many counts were recorded for this clonotype. The CDR3, as DNA: TGTGCCAGCAGCGTAGTATTGGGGTCCGGGGAGCTGTTTTTT. Protein sequence: CASSVVLGSGELFF. This chain connects TRBV9 to TRBJ2-2; unclear D gene. V gave up 0 bases and J gave up 6 bases, with 9 bases separating them. CDR3 length: 14 amino acids. The germline V gene encodes CDR1 SGDLS and CDR2 YYNGEE.

This clonotype came up many times. The V and J genes are TRBV9 and TRBJ2-5, with 8 positions matching TRBD2. Trimming removed 1 base from V and 5 bases from J; junction bases left unmatched: 7. CDR1 is SGDLS, CDR2 YYNGEE, per germline. CDR3 length: 15 residues. DNA of the CDR3: TGTGCCAGCAGCGTAAGCGGGGGAAGAGGGGAGACCCAGTACTTC. It translates to CASSVSGGRGETQYF.

Relative to its sample, this clonotype is medium-sized. This rearrangement joins TRBV9 to TRBJ2-1; 8 nucleotides agree with TRBD1. The V and J ends lost 0 bases and 4 bases, in that order; junction bases with no gene match: 3. Looked up from germline, CDR1 is SGDLS and CDR2 is YYNGEE. There are 15 residues in the CDR3. The chain's CDR3 is CASSVGQGYYNEQFF. In DNA form, the CDR3 reads TGTGCCAGCAGCGTAGGACAGGGGTATTACAATGAGCAGTTCTTC.

A few counts support this clonotype. The chain links TRBV9 to TRBJ2-1; D remains unclear. CDR3 size: 16 residues. Germline V gives CDR1 SGDLS, CDR2 YYNGEE. Trimming took 0 bases from V and 4 from J, leaving 14 bases between them. CDR3 protein: CASSVETQQSYNEQFF. DNA of the CDR3: TGTGCCAGCAGCGTAGAGACCCAGCAGTCTTACAATGAGCAGTTCTTC.

This clonotype was detected ten times or more. This may be a read error: a much more frequent sequence differs by one nucleotide. J is TRBJ2-2 and V is TRBV9; TRBD2 matches at 9 bases. The germline gives CDR1 SGDLS, CDR2 YYNGEE. The CDR3 is 14 amino acids. Trimming cost V 1 base and J 6 bases; bases outside gene matches: 1. CDR3 bases: TGTGCCAGCAGCGTACTAGCGGGGCCCGGGGAGCTGTTTTTT. Translating it yields CASSVLAGPGELFF.

In its sample, this clonotype was seen many times. The V call is TRBV9, the J call TRBJ1-6; D is uncertain. CDR3 length: 14 residues. V lost 0 bases and J lost 5, with 6 bases in between. CDR1 is SGDLS and CDR2 is YYNGEE in the germline V gene. CDR3: CASSVGENNSPLHF. The CDR3 DNA reads TGTGCCAGCAGCGTAGGGGAGAATAATTCACCCCTCCACTTT.